This passage covers 22 T cell receptor beta chains from one sample sequenced in a study of tumor T cells in aggressive B-cell lymphoma. The data were produced by immunoSEQ multiplex PCR, yet TCRdb's version contains in-frame clones alone and is incomplete. Of approximately 10,000 clones in the sample, 70% to 90% are singletons; the top ten hold 3.4%. The sample was tumor tissue. Receptors were obtained from an adult with diffuse large B cell lymphoma.

The chain is built from TRBV6-5 and TRBJ1-6; TRBD1 might be the D (5 bases). Trimming removed 5 bases at V and 10 bases at J, with 15 bases between. Germline CDR1 and CDR2: MNHEY and SVGAGI. The CDR3 sequence is 14 residues long. CDR3 sequence: CASSPGTAGSPLHF. DNA for the CDR3: TGTGCCAGCAGTCCCGGGACGGCGGGATCACCCCTCCACTTT.

This clone appeared a few times. V is TRBV6-1 and J is TRBJ2-5; D is uncertain. V lost 6 bases and J 10 bases, leaving 12 bases between the germline ends. Germline assignment: CDR1 MNHNS and CDR2 SASEGT. The CDR3 extends over 11 amino acids. CDR3 in DNA: TGTGCCAGCAGCGTCCTCTTAGACCAGTACTTC. This sequence encodes CASSVLLDQYF.

V gene TRBV14 combines with J gene TRBJ1-2, with D possibly being TRBD1 (5 bases). V lost 1 base and J lost 3, with 12 bases in between. This CDR3 has 15 amino acids. In germline, CDR1 is SGHDN, CDR2 FVKESK. CDR3 region: CASSQAFRVHYGYTF. The CDR3 nucleotides read TGTGCCAGCAGCCAAGCTTTCAGGGTTCACTATGGCTACACCTTC.

This clone was counted a single time. This chain uses TRBV27 with TRBJ2-6; 8 bases map to TRBD1. From germline, CDR1 is MNHEY and CDR2 SMNVEV (reference sequence). The J segment lost 4 bases and the V segment lost 11 bases, leaving 7 bases of the junction unmatched. The CDR3 totals 14 residues. This CDR3 is CASQGAWGANVLTF. CDR3 DNA sequence: TGTGCCTCCCAGGGGGCGTGGGGGGCCAACGTCCTGACTTTC.

The rearrangement joins TRBV2 to TRBJ1-1; maybe TRBD1 (5 bases). The germline V gene has CDR1 SNHLY and CDR2 FYNNEI. CDR3 length equals 12 residues. The V and J ends lost 6 bases and 1 base respectively, with 6 bases between them. The CDR3 sequence: CASSRANTEAFF. Written as DNA, the CDR3 is TGTGCCAGCAGCAGGGCGAACACTGAAGCTTTCTTT.

This clone has a handful of counts. The chain joins TRBV18 to TRBJ2-2, with 7 positions matching TRBD1. Losses at the gene ends were 5 bases for V and 2 bases for J; bases not matched to a gene: 5. The germline CDR1 and CDR2 sequences are KGHSH and LQKENI. This CDR3 contains 15 residues. The CDR3 DNA reads TGTGCCAGCTCATTTGGGACAGCCAACACCGGGGAGCTGTTTTTT. Translating gives CASSFGTANTGELFF.

This clone has a single count. One end of the junction fails to match germline, which may point to a read error. The chain uses TRBV9 and TRBJ1-6, with 10 bases aligning to TRBD1. The CDR3 is made up of 16 amino acids. Germline assignment: CDR1 SGDLS and CDR2 YYNGEE. Here the CDR3 reads CASSVGGGQGFSPFHF. Here the CDR3 DNA reads TGTGCCAGCAGCGTAGGTGGGGGACAGGGGTTTTCACCCTTCCACTTT. The full variable domain, completed using reference TRBV9 and TRBJ1-6, is DSGVTQTPKHLITATGQRVTLRCSPRSGDLSVYWYQQSLDQGLQFLIQYYNGEERAKGNILERFSAQQFPDLHSELNLSSLELGDSALYFCASSVGGGQGFSPFHFGNGTRLTVT.

J is TRBJ2-3 and V is TRBV7-3, with 11 bases aligning to TRBD2. Unmatched junction bases numbered 7, after V lost 6 bases and J lost 5 bases. The CDR3 runs to 15 residues. Germline V gives CDR1 SGHTA, CDR2 FQGTGA. The CDR3 loop is CASRPTSGGLDTQYF. In DNA form, the CDR3 reads TGTGCCAGCAGGCCAACTAGCGGGGGTCTAGATACGCAGTATTTT.

CDR3 DNA sequence: TGTGCCAGCAGCCCTAGGGACAGGATGGCTTTCTTT. Translating gives CASSPRDRMAFF. The chain recombines TRBV7-9 with TRBJ1-1, with 8 bases aligning to TRBD1. Trimming removed 5 bases from V and 11 bases from J; junction bases left unmatched: 7. The germline V gene has CDR1 SEHNR and CDR2 FQNEAQ (reference sequence). The CDR3 consists of 12 residues.

V and J are TRBV18 and TRBJ1-4; D gene uncertain. Per germline, CDR1 KGHSH and CDR2 LQKENI. CDR3 length: 15 amino acids. Between the trimmed V and J ends, which lost 3 bases and 4 bases, there was a span of 12 bases. For the CDR3, the DNA is TGTGCCAGCTCACCGGCACACGGAGATAATGAAAAACTGTTTTTT. Translation: CASSPAHGDNEKLFF.

The genes are TRBV28 and TRBJ2-7; D call uncertain. The CDR3 is 14 amino acids. Germline assignment: CDR1 MDHEN and CDR2 SYDVKM. The germline V and J ends were trimmed by 4 bases and 2 bases, with 12 bases remaining between them. CDR3 bases: TGTGCCAGCAGTTCCCCGACACTCCCCTACGAGCAGTACTTC. Its protein product is CASSSPTLPYEQYF.

The chain combines TRBV5-1 with TRBJ2-3; a possible D gene is TRBD2 (5 bases). V lost 4 bases and J 4 bases, leaving 16 bases between the germline ends. This CDR3 spans 15 amino acids. CDR1 is SGHRS, CDR2 YFSETQ, per germline. The CDR3 DNA reads as TGCGCCAGCAGCAGGGCCCGGGCCGGGGCAGATACGCAGTATTTT. Its translation is CASSRARAGADTQYF.

V gene TRBV19 combines with J gene TRBJ2-5, with 10 bases fitting TRBD2. Losses at the gene ends were 7 bases for V and 0 bases for J; bases not matched to a gene: 5. CDR1 and CDR2 from the germline V gene are LNHDA and SQIVND (reference sequence). The CDR3 is made up of 15 amino acids. The CDR3 here is CASTRTSGDQETQYF. The CDR3 DNA sequence: TGTGCCAGTACTAGGACTAGCGGAGACCAAGAGACCCAGTACTTC.

The gene calls are TRBV19 and TRBJ2-7; a weak D match, TRBD1 (6 bases). Trimming cost V 4 bases and J 3 bases, with 7 bases left between them. CDR3 length: 12 residues. From germline, CDR1 is LNHDA and CDR2 SQIVND (reference sequence). The DNA for the CDR3 is TGTGCCAGTAGTAGGGACAACTACGAGCAGTACTTC. Translation: CASSRDNYEQYF.

The chain carries TRBV5-1 and TRBJ2-7; tentatively, D is TRBD2 (6 bases). V shed 3 bases and J shed 3 bases, with 7 bases lying between them. The CDR3 consists of 12 residues. Germline CDR1 and CDR2: SGHRS and YFSETQ. CDR3 loop: CASSSEGYEQYF. The CDR3 DNA sequence: TGCGCCAGCAGCTCGGAGGGCTACGAGCAGTACTTC.

The chain recombines TRBV29-1 with TRBJ2-3; D is possibly TRBD2 (7 bases). CDR1 and CDR2 (germline): SQVTM, ANQGSEA. The CDR3 runs 13 residues. V was pared by 7 bases and J by 2 bases, with 13 bases between. CDR3 amino acids: CSEGGTTTDTQYF. In DNA form, the CDR3 reads TGCAGCGAAGGGGGGACTACCACAGATACGCAGTATTTT.

The V gene is TRBV7-2, the J gene TRBJ2-7; 9 nucleotides match TRBD1. Germline V lookup: CDR1 SGHTA, CDR2 FQGNSA. Unmatched junction bases numbered 6, after V lost 1 base and J lost 5 bases. This CDR3 is 15 amino acids long. In nucleotides, the CDR3 is TGTGCCAGCAGCTTAGTTGGACAGGGGTTCCACGAGCAGTACTTC. Translating gives CASSLVGQGFHEQYF.

This chain joins TRBV29-1 and TRBJ1-2, with D tentatively TRBD1 (6 bases). The germline V gene has CDR1 SQVTM and CDR2 ANQGSEA. The germline V and J ends were trimmed by 6 bases and 3 bases, with 20 bases remaining between them. CDR3 length equals 15 residues. CDR3 region: CSVQQSTGFDYGYTF. As DNA, the CDR3 is TGCAGCGTCCAACAAAGTACAGGGTTTGACTATGGCTACACCTTC.

This rearrangement joins TRBV4-2 to TRBJ2-7, with TRBD1 as a possible D gene (5 bases). Trimming took 0 bases from V and 6 from J, leaving 12 bases between them. The length of the CDR3 is 14 residues. CDR1 LGHNA and CDR2 YNFKEQ come from the germline V gene. For the CDR3, the DNA is TGTGCCAGCAGCCAAGATCTTAGTGGGGCCGAGCAGTACTTC. It encodes CASSQDLSGAEQYF.

The V and J genes are TRBV6-5 and TRBJ1-4, with TRBD1 matching over 9 bases. Unmatched junction bases numbered 8, after V lost 0 bases and J lost 12 bases. This CDR3 comprises 15 residues. In germline, CDR1 is MNHEY, CDR2 SVGAGI. The CDR3 reads CASSYSVGQGWELFF. The CDR3 region has the DNA TGTGCCAGCAGTTACTCTGTAGGACAGGGGTGGGAACTGTTTTTT.

This sequence joins TRBV11-3 and TRBJ2-3; D might be TRBD2 (6 bases). CDR3 length: 14 amino acids. Trimming removed 1 base at V and 6 bases at J, with 11 bases between. Looked up from germline, CDR1 is SGHNT and CDR2 is YENEEA. CDR3 nucleotides: TGTGCCAGCAGCTTAGGGGGGGAGGCGGATACGCAGTATTTT. As protein: CASSLGGEADTQYF.

The chain joins TRBV5-6 to TRBJ1-1; D remains unclear. This CDR3 has 14 residues. V gave up 0 bases and J gave up 0 bases, with 6 bases separating them. CDR1 and CDR2 from the germline V gene are SGHDT and YYEEEE. The CDR3 is CASSLGSMNTEAFF. CDR3 sequence (DNA): TGTGCCAGCAGCTTGGGGAGTATGAACACTGAAGCTTTCTTT.